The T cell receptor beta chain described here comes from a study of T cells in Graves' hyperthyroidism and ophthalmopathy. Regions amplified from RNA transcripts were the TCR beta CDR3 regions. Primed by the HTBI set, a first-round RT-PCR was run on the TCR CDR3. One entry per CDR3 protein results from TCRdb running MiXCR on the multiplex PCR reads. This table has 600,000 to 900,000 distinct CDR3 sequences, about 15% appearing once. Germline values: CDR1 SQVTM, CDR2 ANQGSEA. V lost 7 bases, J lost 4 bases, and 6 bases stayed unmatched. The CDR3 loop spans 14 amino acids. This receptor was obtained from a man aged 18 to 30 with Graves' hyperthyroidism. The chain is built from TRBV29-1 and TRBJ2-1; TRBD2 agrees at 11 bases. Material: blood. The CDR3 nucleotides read TGCAGCGCCACTCGGACTAGCGGGTACAATGAGCAGTTCTTC. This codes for CSATRTSGYNEQFF.